A single TCR delta chain is shown here with its context. A much larger clone lies one base from this, so it may be a read error. Other DNA sequences in the sample encode the same CDR3. The junction had 13 bases not matched to a gene; V was cut back by 3 bases and J by 4 bases. The CDR3 extends over 17 amino acids. Germline CDR1 is GEAIGNYY and CDR2 is EKD. TCRdb reanalysed the reads with CATT. The data contain 3,500 to 4,000 delta-chain clones, 4.3% of them singletons. The data derive from a study of gamma-delta chains in newborns, infants, children. Material for sequencing was blood. The chain carries TRDV2 and TRDJ1; TRDD3 aligns across 10 bases. The origin of this receptor is a child who was a newborn, infant or young child, either healthy, febrile or measles-vaccinated (not recorded which). The CDR3 DNA sequence: TGTGCCTGTGACGCCTTGGTGGGGGATACTTGGAACGATAAACTCATCTTT. The encoded protein is CACDALVGDTWNDKLIF.